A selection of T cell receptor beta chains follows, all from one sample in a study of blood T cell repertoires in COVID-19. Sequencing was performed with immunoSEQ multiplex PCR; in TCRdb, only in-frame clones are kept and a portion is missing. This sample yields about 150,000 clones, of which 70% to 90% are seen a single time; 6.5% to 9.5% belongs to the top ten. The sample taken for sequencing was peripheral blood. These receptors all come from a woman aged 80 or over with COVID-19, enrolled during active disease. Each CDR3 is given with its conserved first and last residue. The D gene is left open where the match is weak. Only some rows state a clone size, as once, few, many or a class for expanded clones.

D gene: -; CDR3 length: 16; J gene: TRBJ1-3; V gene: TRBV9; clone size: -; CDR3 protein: CASSGAQGTIGNTIYF; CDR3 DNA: TGTGCCAGCAGCGGCGCACAGGGAACGATTGGAAACACCATATATTTT
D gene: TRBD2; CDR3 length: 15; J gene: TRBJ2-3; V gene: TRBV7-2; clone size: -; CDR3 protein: CASSRQRGKTDTQYF; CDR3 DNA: TGTGCCAGCAGCCGGCAGCGGGGGAAAACAGATACGCAGTATTTT
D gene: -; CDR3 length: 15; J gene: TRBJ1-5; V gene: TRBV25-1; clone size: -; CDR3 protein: CASSESGVGNQPQHF; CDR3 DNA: TGTGCCAGCAGTGAGTCGGGAGTAGGGAATCAGCCCCAGCATTTT
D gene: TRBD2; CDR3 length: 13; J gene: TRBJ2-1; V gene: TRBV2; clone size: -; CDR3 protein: CASSDSGRGEQFF; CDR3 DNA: TGTGCCAGCAGTGATAGCGGGAGAGGTGAGCAGTTCTTC
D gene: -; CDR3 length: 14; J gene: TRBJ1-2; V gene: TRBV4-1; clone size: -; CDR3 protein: CASSQDSSNYGYTF; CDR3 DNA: TGCGCCAGCAGCCAAGACTCTTCTAACTATGGCTACACCTTC
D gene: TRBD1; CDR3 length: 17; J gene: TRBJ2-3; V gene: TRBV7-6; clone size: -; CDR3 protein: CASSAKVRDSLTDTQYF; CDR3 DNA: TGTGCCAGCAGCGCTAAAGTTCGGGACAGCCTCACAGATACGCAGTATTTT
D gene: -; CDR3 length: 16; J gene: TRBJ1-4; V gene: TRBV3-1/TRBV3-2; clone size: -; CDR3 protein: CASSQGLAATNEKLFF; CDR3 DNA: TGTGCCAGCAGCCAAGGATTGGCTGCAACTAATGAAAAACTGTTTTTT
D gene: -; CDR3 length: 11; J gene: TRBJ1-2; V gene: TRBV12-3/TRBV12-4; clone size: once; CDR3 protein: CALRGGLGYTF; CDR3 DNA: TGTGCCCTACGGGGGGGGCTTGGCTACACCTTC
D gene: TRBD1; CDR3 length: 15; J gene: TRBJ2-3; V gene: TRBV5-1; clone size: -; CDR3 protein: CASSSTGDSTDTQYF; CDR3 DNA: TGCGCCAGCAGCTCCACAGGGGATAGCACAGATACGCAGTATTTT
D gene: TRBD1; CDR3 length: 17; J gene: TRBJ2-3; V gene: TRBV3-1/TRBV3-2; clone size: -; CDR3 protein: CASSQEGGHRGADTQYF; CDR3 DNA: TGTGCCAGCAGCCAAGAGGGAGGCCACAGGGGGGCAGATACGCAGTATTTT
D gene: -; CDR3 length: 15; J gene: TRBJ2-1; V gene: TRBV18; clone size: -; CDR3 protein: CASSLGGSGTNEQFF; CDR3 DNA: TGTGCCAGCTCTCTCGGGGGTAGCGGTACCAATGAGCAGTTCTTC
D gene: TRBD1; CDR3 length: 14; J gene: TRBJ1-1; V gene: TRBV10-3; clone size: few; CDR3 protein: CAISPDRGNTEAFF; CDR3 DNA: TGTGCCATCAGCCCGGACAGGGGAAACACTGAAGCTTTCTTT
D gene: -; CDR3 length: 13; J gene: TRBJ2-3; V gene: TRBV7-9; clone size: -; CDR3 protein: CASSRDAQDTQYF; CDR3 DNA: TGTGCCAGCAGCAGGGATGCACAGGATACGCAGTATTTT
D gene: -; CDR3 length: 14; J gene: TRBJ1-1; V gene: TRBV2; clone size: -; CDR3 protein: CASSVDSRNTEAFF; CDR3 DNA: TGTGCCAGCAGCGTGGACAGCCGGAACACTGAAGCTTTCTTT
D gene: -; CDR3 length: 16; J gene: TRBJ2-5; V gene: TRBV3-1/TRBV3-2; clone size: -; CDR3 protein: CASSHRGSTFQETQYF; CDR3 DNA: TGTGCCAGCAGCCATCGGGGGTCGACCTTCCAAGAGACCCAGTACTTC
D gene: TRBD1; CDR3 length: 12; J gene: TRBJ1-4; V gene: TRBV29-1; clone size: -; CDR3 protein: CSAGTGEEKLFF; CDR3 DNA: TGCTCGGCCGGAACAGGGGAAGAAAAACTGTTTTTT
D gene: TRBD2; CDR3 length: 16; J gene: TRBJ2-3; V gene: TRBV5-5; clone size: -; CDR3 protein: CASSSGLAGGTDTQYF; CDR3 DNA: TGTGCCAGCAGCTCCGGACTAGCGGGGGGCACAGATACGCAGTATTTT
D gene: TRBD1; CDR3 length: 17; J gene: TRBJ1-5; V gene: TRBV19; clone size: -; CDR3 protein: CASSSGPGTGSNQPQHF; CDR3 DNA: TGTGCCAGTAGTAGCGGACCCGGGACAGGTAGCAATCAGCCCCAGCATTTT
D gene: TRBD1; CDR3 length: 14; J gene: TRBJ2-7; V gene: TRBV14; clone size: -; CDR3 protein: CASSRGQGPYEQYF; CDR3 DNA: TGTGCCAGCAGCCGCGGACAGGGGCCCTACGAGCAGTACTTC
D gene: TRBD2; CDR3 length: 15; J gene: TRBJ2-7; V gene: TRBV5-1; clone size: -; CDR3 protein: CASSSTSSGVYEQYF; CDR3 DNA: TGCGCCAGCAGCTCAACGTCTAGCGGGGTCTACGAGCAGTACTTC
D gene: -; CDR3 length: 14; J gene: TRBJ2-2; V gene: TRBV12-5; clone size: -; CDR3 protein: CASTGGSYTGELFF; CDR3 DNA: TGTGCTAGCACGGGGGGCAGCTACACCGGGGAGCTGTTTTTT
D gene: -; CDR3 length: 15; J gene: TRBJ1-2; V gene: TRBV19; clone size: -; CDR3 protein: CASSTIATGIHGYTF; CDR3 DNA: TGTGCCAGTAGTACTATCGCAACAGGGATCCATGGCTACACCTTC
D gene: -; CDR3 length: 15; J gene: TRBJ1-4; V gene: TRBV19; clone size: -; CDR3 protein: CASSIGRPGYEKLFF; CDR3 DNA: TGTGCCAGTAGTATAGGTCGGCCAGGGTATGAAAAACTGTTTTTT
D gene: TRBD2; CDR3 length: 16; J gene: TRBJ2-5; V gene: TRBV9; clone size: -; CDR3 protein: CASSHSGGRFMETQYF; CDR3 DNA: TGTGCCAGCAGTCATAGCGGGGGGCGATTTATGGAGACCCAGTACTTC
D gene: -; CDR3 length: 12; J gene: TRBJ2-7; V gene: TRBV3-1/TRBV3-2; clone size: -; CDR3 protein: CASSRTSYEQYF; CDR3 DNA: TGTGCCAGCAGCCGAACAAGCTACGAGCAGTACTTC
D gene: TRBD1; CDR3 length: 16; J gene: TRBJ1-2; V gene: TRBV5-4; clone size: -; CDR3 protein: CASSSRPGQGTYGYTF; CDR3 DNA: TGTGCCAGCAGCTCTAGACCGGGACAGGGCACCTATGGCTACACCTTC
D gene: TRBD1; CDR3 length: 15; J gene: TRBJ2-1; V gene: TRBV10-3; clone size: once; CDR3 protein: CAIRMPGQGINEQFF; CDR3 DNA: TGTGCCATCAGGATGCCGGGACAGGGGATCAATGAGCAGTTCTTC
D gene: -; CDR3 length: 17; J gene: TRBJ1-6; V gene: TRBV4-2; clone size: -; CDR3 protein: CASSQDQVWQINSPLHF; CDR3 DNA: TGTGCCAGCAGCCAAGATCAGGTGTGGCAGATTAATTCACCCCTCCACTTT
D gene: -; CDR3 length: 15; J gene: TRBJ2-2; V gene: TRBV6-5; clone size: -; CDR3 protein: CASSSTAPPEGELFF; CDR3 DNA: TGTGCCAGCAGTTCCACCGCCCCTCCCGAGGGGGAGCTGTTTTTT
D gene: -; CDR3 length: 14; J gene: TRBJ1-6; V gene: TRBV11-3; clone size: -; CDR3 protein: CASSLDSRGSPLHF; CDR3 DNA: TGTGCCAGCAGCCTAGACTCCAGGGGTTCACCCCTCCACTTT
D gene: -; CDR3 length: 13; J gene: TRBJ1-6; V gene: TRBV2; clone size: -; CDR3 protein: CASGPAYNSPLHF; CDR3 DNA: TGTGCCAGCGGGCCCGCCTATAATTCACCCCTCCACTTT
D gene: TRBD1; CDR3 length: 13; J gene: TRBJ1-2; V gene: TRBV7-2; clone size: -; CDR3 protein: CASSPRQGYGYTF; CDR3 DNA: TGTGCCAGCAGCCCCCGACAGGGTTATGGCTACACCTTC
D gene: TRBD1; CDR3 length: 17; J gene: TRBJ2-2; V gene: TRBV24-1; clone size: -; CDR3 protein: CATSEAGTGGRNGELFF; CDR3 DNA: TGTGCCACCAGCGAAGCCGGGACAGGGGGCCGGAACGGGGAGCTGTTTTTT
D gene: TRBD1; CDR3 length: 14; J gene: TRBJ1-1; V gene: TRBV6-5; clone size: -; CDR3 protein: CASSPVQGYTEAFF; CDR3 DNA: TGTGCCAGCAGTCCAGTACAGGGGTATACTGAAGCTTTCTTT
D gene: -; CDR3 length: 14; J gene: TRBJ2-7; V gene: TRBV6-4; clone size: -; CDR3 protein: CASSDSPDSRANPF; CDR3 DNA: TGTGCCAGCAGTGACTCTCCTGACTCCAGAGCAAATCCCTTC
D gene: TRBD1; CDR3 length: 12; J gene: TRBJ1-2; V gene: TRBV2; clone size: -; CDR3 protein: CAGDREGYGYTF; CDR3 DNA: TGTGCCGGGGACAGGGAGGGCTATGGCTACACCTTC
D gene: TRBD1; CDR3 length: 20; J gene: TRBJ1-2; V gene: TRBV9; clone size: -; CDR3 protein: CASSVGGTGYSVLANYGYTF; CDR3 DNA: TGTGCCAGCAGCGTAGGCGGGACAGGGTACTCCGTGTTGGCTAACTATGGCTACACCTTC
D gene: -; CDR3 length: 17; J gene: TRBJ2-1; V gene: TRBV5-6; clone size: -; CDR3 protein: CASSSPGESALYNEQFF; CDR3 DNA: TGTGCCAGCAGCTCCCCGGGTGAGTCAGCCCTCTACAATGAGCAGTTCTTC